This T cell receptor (beta chain) was recovered during a study of early T cells in non-severe SARS-CoV-2 infection. The TCR library protocol attached unique molecular identifiers to the individual cDNA molecules. TCRdb recomputed calls from the 5' RACE reads with MiXCR, one row per CDR3 protein. The sample comprises some 91,000 distinct CDR3 sequences, about 16% of which are singletons, and roughly 6% rests with the top ten. The CDR3 contains 14 residues. The germline V gene has CDR1 SGHRS and CDR2 YFSETQ. V was clipped by 6 bases and J by 0 bases, with 9 bases between them. This receptor was taken from an adult who was a healthcare worker with PCR-confirmed SARS-CoV-2 infection or an uninfected control (not recorded which). V gene TRBV5-1 combines with J gene TRBJ2-2; D ambiguous. Input material: whole blood. CDR3 bases: TGCGCCAGCACTCTCGGATCGAACACCGGGGAGCTGTTTTTT. Translating it yields CASTLGSNTGELFF.